This T cell receptor (beta chain) was retrieved from a study of monozygotic twins with inflammatory bowel disease. With the 5' RACE reads reprocessed, TCRdb shows one record per CDR3 protein and no DNA. The sample's table shows roughly 150,000 distinct CDR3 sequences. The CDR3 extends over 15 amino acids. Per germline, CDR1 MNHEY and CDR2 SVGEGT. Study-level points and caveats: The inverse Simpson measure of TCRbeta diversity was lower in IBD patients than in healthy co-twins. A lone strong IBD-associated signal or clonotype found no support. Fewer clonotypes were shared with others by IBD patients than by healthy twins, especially with disease activity.

Details on this clonotype: Its antigen is still unknown.

The V and J genes are TRBV6-2 or TRBV6-3 and TRBJ2-7; TCRdb gives TRBD1 as the D gene, but with no DNA this cannot be confirmed. Material for sequencing was blood. This TCR came from a human donor with ulcerative colitis or Crohn's disease, or a healthy co-twin of an affected twin (not recorded which). The CDR3 loop reads CASSASGTGGYEQYF.